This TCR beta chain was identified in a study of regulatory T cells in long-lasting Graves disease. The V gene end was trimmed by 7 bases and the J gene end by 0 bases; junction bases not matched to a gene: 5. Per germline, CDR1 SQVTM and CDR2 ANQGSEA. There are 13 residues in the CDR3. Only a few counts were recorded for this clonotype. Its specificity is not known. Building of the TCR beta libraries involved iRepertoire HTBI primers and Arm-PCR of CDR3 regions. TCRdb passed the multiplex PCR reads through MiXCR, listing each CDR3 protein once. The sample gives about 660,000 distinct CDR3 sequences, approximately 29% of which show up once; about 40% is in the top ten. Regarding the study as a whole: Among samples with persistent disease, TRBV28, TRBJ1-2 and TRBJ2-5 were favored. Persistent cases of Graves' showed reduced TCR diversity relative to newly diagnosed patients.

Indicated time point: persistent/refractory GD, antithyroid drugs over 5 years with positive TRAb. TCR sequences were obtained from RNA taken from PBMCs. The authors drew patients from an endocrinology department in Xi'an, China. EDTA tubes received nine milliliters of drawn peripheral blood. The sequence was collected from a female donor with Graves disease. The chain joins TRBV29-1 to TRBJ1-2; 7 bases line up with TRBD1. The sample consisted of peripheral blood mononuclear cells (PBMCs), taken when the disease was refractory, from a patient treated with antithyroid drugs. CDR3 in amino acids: CSAATGTNYGYTF. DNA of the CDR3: TGCAGCGCCGCGACAGGGACTAACTATGGCTACACCTTC.